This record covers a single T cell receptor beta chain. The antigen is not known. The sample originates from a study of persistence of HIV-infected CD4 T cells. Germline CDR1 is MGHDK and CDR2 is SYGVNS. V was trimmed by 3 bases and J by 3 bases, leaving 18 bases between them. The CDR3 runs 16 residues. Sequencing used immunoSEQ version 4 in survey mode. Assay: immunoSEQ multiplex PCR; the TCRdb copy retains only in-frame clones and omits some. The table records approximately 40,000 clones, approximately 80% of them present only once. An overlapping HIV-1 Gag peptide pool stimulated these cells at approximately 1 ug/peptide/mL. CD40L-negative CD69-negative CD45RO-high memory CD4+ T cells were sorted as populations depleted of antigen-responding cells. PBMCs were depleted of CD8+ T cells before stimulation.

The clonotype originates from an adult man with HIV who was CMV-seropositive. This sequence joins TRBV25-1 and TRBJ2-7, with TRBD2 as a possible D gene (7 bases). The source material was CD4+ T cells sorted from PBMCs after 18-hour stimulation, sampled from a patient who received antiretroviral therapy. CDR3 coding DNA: TGTGCCAGCAGTGACGGGGGCGGGAGAGGGTTCTACGAGCAGTACTTC. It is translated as CASSDGGGRGFYEQYF.